This T cell receptor (beta chain) was obtained from a study of regulatory T cells in long-lasting Graves disease. Whole-study findings and limits: Public clonotype sharing was higher in persistent than newly diagnosed patients. TCR diversity was lower in persistent Graves' patients than in newly diagnosed ones.

Of note for this clonotype: Its target is unknown.

Germline CDR1 LNHDA, CDR2 SQIVND (reference sequence). The CDR3 extends over 18 amino acids. After removal of 4 bases from V and 1 base from J, the junction contained 13 bases not matched to a gene. The time point was: newly diagnosed GD, antithyroid drugs for less than 3 months. Following extraction of RNA from PBMCs, that RNA was used to make the TCR library. Construction of TCR beta libraries relied on iRepertoire HTBI primers and on Arm-PCR targeting CDR3 regions. TCRdb re-called the multiplex PCR reads with MiXCR, one entry per CDR3 protein. Counted here are 350,000 to 500,000 distinct CDR3 sequences, approximately 14% occurring once; the ten biggest clones make up approximately 17%. A further study also used this sample, focusing on T cells in Graves' hyperthyroidism and ophthalmopathy. As reported in that work: The hyperthyroidism was newly diagnosed and had lasted under 2 months; the patients were aged 18 to 65.

This sample comprised peripheral blood mononuclear cells (PBMCs), obtained at new diagnosis, from a patient treated with antithyroid drugs. The TCR originated in a woman aged 50 to 60 with Graves disease. The V gene is TRBV19, the J gene TRBJ1-1; TRBD1 agrees at 9 bases. CDR3 in amino acids: CASSTQGQGLGENTEAFF. CDR3 nucleotide sequence: TGTGCCAGTAGTACCCAGGGACAGGGCCTGGGGGAGAACACTGAAGCTTTCTTT. Looking up the rest from reference TRBV19 and TRBJ1-1 gives the full variable domain: DGGITQSPKYLFRKEGQNVTLSCEQNLNHDAMYWYRQDPGQGLRLIYYSQIVNDFQKGDIAEGYSVSREKKESFPLTVTSAQKNPTAFYLCASSTQGQGLGENTEAFFGQGTRLTVV.